What follows are 20 T cell receptor beta chains derived from one specimen sequenced in a study of T cell repertoires in cytomegalovirus infection. TCRdb fed the reads into MiXCR, producing one record per CDR3 protein. The sample lists 200,000 to 300,000 distinct CDR3 sequences; roughly an eighth were seen once. Sequenced input: PBMCs. The receptor set was obtained from a human donor in good health (CMV status not recorded). Some clones in this sample may be carry-over from other donors' samples.

This clonotype came up many times. The chain carries TRBV11-2 and TRBJ2-1; perhaps TRBD2 as D (7 bases). CDR1 is SGHAT, CDR2 FQNNGV, per germline. CDR3 length equals 18 residues. Trimming left V 0 bases short and J 16 bases short, with 31 bases between. For the CDR3, the DNA is TGTGCCAGCAGCTTAGAGGGGGGGCTCTTCCGGGGCCCTACTGTCCCTTTCTTC. Its protein product is CASSLEGGLFRGPTVPFF.

This clonotype has more than one count but fewer than ten. The chain couples TRBV6-6 to TRBJ2-7; D gene uncertain. The CDR3 is 13 amino acids. Trimming pared 2 bases from V and 2 bases from J, leaving 7 bases between. Germline CDR1 reads MNHNY; CDR2 reads SVGAGI (reference sequence). CDR3 DNA sequence: TGTGCCAGCAGTTACGTCAGGACCTACGAGCAGTACTTC. It is translated as CASSYVRTYEQYF.

This clonotype came up a few times. This chain joins TRBV19 and TRBJ1-2; D is undetermined. The CDR3 has 16 amino acids. Germline V gene data show CDR1 as LNHDA and CDR2 as SQIVND (reference sequence). V was cut by 9 bases and J by 5 bases, with 25 bases left in between. The CDR3 loop is CASSPLDAALFYGYTF. CDR3 bases: TGTGCCAGCTCTCCCCTTGACGCAGCCCTCTTTTATGGCTACACCTTC.

This clonotype was detected a few times. The J gene is TRBJ2-3, the V gene TRBV2, with D maybe TRBD1 (5 bases). V was clipped by 8 bases and J by 4 bases, with 19 bases between them. CDR1 and CDR2 (germline): SNHLY, FYNNEI. The CDR3 runs 15 residues. The DNA of the CDR3 is TGTGCCAGCTCAGGGCCCAACGATGGGTCAGATACGCAGTATTTT. Its protein product is CASSGPNDGSDTQYF.

Many counts were recorded for this clonotype. The CDR3 nucleotides read TGTGCCAGCAGCCAGAGGACAGGGGCGAACACCGGGGAGCTGTTTTTT. As protein: CASSQRTGANTGELFF. The chain combines TRBV7-2 with TRBJ2-2, with 9 bases that match TRBD1. CDR1 SGHTA and CDR2 FQGNSA come from the germline V gene. The ends lost 5 bases at V and 0 bases at J; junction bases unmatched: 4. This CDR3 spans 16 amino acids.

This clonotype was counted only a few times. This sequence joins TRBV6-4 and TRBJ1-1, with D uncertain. In germline, CDR1 is MRHNA, CDR2 SNTAGT. This CDR3 contains 12 residues. Trimming left V 6 bases short and J 8 bases short, with 13 bases between. The CDR3 region is CASRLQTGEAFF. DNA of the CDR3: TGTGCCAGCAGACTCCAGACCGGAGAAGCTTTCTTT.

Many counts were recorded for this clonotype. The V and J genes are TRBV25-1 and TRBJ1-1; D is uncertain. The CDR3 length is 14 residues. V was pared by 8 bases and J by 5 bases, with 18 bases between. Germline V gene lookup returns CDR1 MGHDK and CDR2 SYGVNS. The CDR3 sequence is CASSGRSARTEAFF. CDR3 in DNA: TGTGCCAGCTCCGGGCGCAGCGCTAGGACTGAAGCTTTCTTT.

The DNA for the CDR3 is TGCAGCGTTGTCCGAACTAGCCCTAGCTCCTACAATGAGCAGTTCTTC. Translating gives CSVVRTSPSSYNEQFF. V gene TRBV29-1 combines with J gene TRBJ2-1, with a possible D match to TRBD2 (6 bases). Germline loops: CDR1 SQVTM, CDR2 ANQGSEA. The CDR3 has 16 amino acids. The ends were cut back, 4 bases at V and 0 bases at J, with 16 bases in the middle.

At least ten counts were recorded for this clonotype. This chain joins TRBV7-2 and TRBJ1-2; 9 bases align to TRBD1. Trimming took 6 bases from V and 8 from J; bases not matched to a gene: 10. The CDR3 extends over 14 amino acids. Per the germline V gene, CDR1 is SGHTA and CDR2 is FQGNSA. The CDR3 loop reads CASSLGTGSGGYTF. Here the CDR3 DNA reads TGTGCCAGCAGTCTCGGGACAGGGAGCGGCGGCTACACCTTC.

This clonotype was recorded at least ten times. The gene calls are TRBV4-2 and TRBJ1-2; no reliable D call. V shed 1 base and J shed 8 bases, with 11 bases lying between them. The length of the CDR3 is 13 residues. The germline V gene has CDR1 LGHNA and CDR2 YNFKEQ. CDR3 nucleotides: TGTGCCAGCAGCCAAGGTTCAGGAGGGGGCTACACCTTC. Its translation is CASSQGSGGGYTF.

V and J are TRBV6-2 or TRBV6-3 and TRBJ1-1; 9 bases map to TRBD1. This CDR3 region has 15 residues. V shed 4 bases and J 4 bases; nucleotides not matched to a gene: 7. Germline V gene sequence: CDR1 MNHEY, CDR2 SVGEGT. The CDR3 DNA follows: TGTGCCAGCAGTTCAACAGGGGGCAAGGGCACTGAAGCTTTCTTT. Amino acids: CASSSTGGKGTEAFF.

This clonotype was detected once. This sequence joins TRBV14 and TRBJ2-1, with a possible D match to TRBD2 (6 bases). Deletions cut 4 bases from V and 4 bases from J, with 23 bases between. The CDR3 covers 18 residues. Germline-derived CDR1 and CDR2 are SGHDN and FVKESK. The CDR3 loop is CASSPPPLARWVYNEQFF. CDR3 coding DNA: TGTGCCAGCAGCCCCCCCCCGCTAGCGCGATGGGTGTACAATGAGCAGTTCTTC.

This clonotype was seen only a few times. An end of the junction differs from the germline gene, which may be a read error. The CDR3 loop is CAGNGTARDF. In DNA, the CDR3 is TGCGCCGGCAACGGGACCGCTCGGGACTTC. The chain employs TRBV23-1 and TRBJ2-7; either TRBD1 or TRBD2 may fit D (5 bases each). TRBV23-1 is recorded as an ORF, its role being uncertain. This CDR3 is built from 10 residues.

V is TRBV6-6 and J is TRBJ2-7; 10 bases map to TRBD1. This CDR3 comprises 14 residues. Germline V gives CDR1 MNHNY, CDR2 SVGAGI (reference sequence). V was pared by 6 bases and J by 2 bases, with 4 bases of the junction left unmatched. CDR3 in DNA: TGTGCCAGCAGATCCGGGACAGGGGCCTACGAGCAGTACTTC. Translated, it gives CASRSGTGAYEQYF.

This clonotype occurred a few times. The rearrangement joins TRBV20-1 to TRBJ1-1, with a weak D call TRBD1 (5 bases). In germline, CDR1 is DFQATT, CDR2 SNEGSKA (reference sequence). The V and J ends lost 6 bases and 9 bases respectively, with 11 bases between them. The CDR3 contains 10 residues. The CDR3 here is CSAAGPKAFF. The DNA for the CDR3 is TGCAGTGCCGCGGGGCCTAAAGCTTTCTTT.

The chain is built from TRBV28 and TRBJ2-7; 14 bases map to TRBD2. The CDR3 sequence is 15 residues long. Germline values: CDR1 MDHEN, CDR2 SYDVKM. V lost 6 bases to trimming and J lost 3 bases; unmatched junction nucleotides: 4. DNA for the CDR3: TGTGCCAGCAGGGGGACTAGCGGGAGTCTCTACGAGCAGTACTTC. Its protein is CASRGTSGSLYEQYF.

The chain has TRBV6-2 or TRBV6-3 and TRBJ2-1; D might be TRBD2 (5 bases). Trimming removed 2 bases at V and 7 bases at J, with 12 bases between. CDR1 and CDR2 from the germline V gene are MNHEY and SVGEGT. The CDR3 sequence is 14 residues long. This CDR3 is CASSYRESGNEQFF. The CDR3 DNA is TGTGCCAGCAGTTACAGGGAGAGTGGAAATGAGCAGTTCTTC.

Points on this clonotype: A much larger clone sits a single nucleotide away, making a read error possible. Here the CDR3 reads CASSPDGTDAEAFF. DNA of the CDR3: TGTGCCAGCAGCCCCGACGGAACCGACGCTGAAGCTTTCTTT. V and J are TRBV11-1 and TRBJ1-1; D is undetermined. Trimming left V 5 bases short and J 6 bases short, with 16 bases between. The CDR3 extends over 14 amino acids. Per germline, CDR1 SGHAT and CDR2 FQDESV (reference sequence). The whole variable domain, filled in from reference TRBV11-1 and TRBJ1-1, reads EAEVAQSPRYKITEKSQAVAFWCDPISGHATLYWYRQILGQGPELLVQFQDESVVDDSQLPKDRFSAERLKGVDSTLKIQPAELGDSAMYLCASSPDGTDAEAFFGQGTRLTVV.

V gene TRBV20-1 combines with J gene TRBJ2-4; D unresolved. The CDR3 runs 13 residues. CDR1 and CDR2 from the germline V gene are DFQATT and SNEGSKA (reference sequence). Between the trimmed V and J ends, which lost 6 bases and 0 bases, there was a span of 9 bases. CDR3 residues: CSAPLIAKNIQYF. The DNA for the CDR3 is TGCAGTGCCCCACTTATAGCCAAAAACATTCAGTACTTC.

This clonotype was observed at least ten times. The chain uses TRBV12-3 or TRBV12-4 and TRBJ1-6; D is perhaps TRBD1 (5 bases). Trimming pared 10 bases from V and 7 bases from J, leaving 17 bases between. This CDR3 has 14 residues. The CDR3 bases are TGTGCCACCACCGCAGGGCAGCTAAATTCACCCCTCCACTTT. This gives the protein CATTAGQLNSPLHF.